Given below is one T cell receptor (beta chain) in context. It lacks a known antigen. The record has no base qualities; no much larger clone is one base away. In total, around 600 healthy bone marrow donors made up the cohort. At the time of sampling, every cohort member was nominally healthy, though immune exposures that went unrecorded were likely present. The donor was CMV seronegative and was included in the group of a few hundred seronegative cohort members. A peripheral blood sample was collected from each donor, and TCR beta sequencing was performed on peripheral blood mononuclear cells. Genomic DNA was extracted from the blood cell samples with the Qiagen DNeasy Blood Extraction Kit. The data derive from a study of cytomegalovirus exposure and HLA in healthy donors (dated 2017 in TCRdb). Describing the broader study: According to an earlier analysis of a few hundred of the donors, roughly 180 million T cells yielded 95 million to 140 million unique TCR beta sequences and around 280 Gb of sequence data. The number of donors typed differed by locus, with roughly 620-630 for A, B, C, DRB1 and DQB1, more than 500 for DQA1, under 610 for DPA1, and approximately 470 for DPB1. To predict cytomegalovirus infection status, the study brought together high-throughput TCR immunosequencing, statistical association of individual TCRs with disease status, and machine learning. Five DR-DQ haplotypes were handled as single units for association and clustering because linkage in the cohort was strong. The study aimed to test whether cataloging public T cell receptors could reveal signatures of past pathogen exposure. Across approximately 400 genotyped donors of the cohort, an average of approximately 200,000 unique TCR beta nucleotide sequences per donor were sequenced, and roughly 20% of those sequences were non-productive. Every repertoire in the discovery cohort had been generated on one and the same sequencing platform. Using immunosequencing, the study profiled T cell repertoires from about 650 subjects and related those repertoires to cytomegalovirus serostatus. Among the roughly 390 genotyped donors, about 85% belonged to the genetic ancestry cluster associated with self-reported Caucasian donors. Rather than using new phenotypic data, the later analysis identified candidate immune exposures from TCR beta sequences and from how often those sequences occurred across donors. Roughly 300 gigabases of sequencing data and around 85 million unique TCR sequences made up an early release that covered 500 to 650 HLA-typed donors. Donor age, sex, ethnicity and CMV serostatus were collected together with the repertoire data. A later analysis re-analyzed previously published TCR beta repertoires from 500 to 700 donors and added high-resolution HLA genotyping to study TCR occurrence patterns. Class I and class II HLA loci were covered by the typing at four-digit resolution. In a later genetic analysis, genome-wide SNP genotypes for about three fifths of the roughly 670 donors were used, and that subset was treated as a discovery cohort. Along with the approximately 650-subject first cohort, a separate validation cohort of 120 different subjects was used. An earlier analysis of some 600 of the donors applied high-throughput TCR beta sequencing to assess whether each TCR beta V gene segment acted as functional or pseudogenic. The full study reports these points: According to the authors, the approach could potentially be generalized to other disease states and immunological phenotypes. An association between a missense DCLRE1C variant and V-gene and J-gene trimming of TCR beta chains was found in a later genetic analysis and replicated in an independent cohort. In an earlier analysis of about 540 of the donors, most TCR beta V segments were observed in productive rearrangements about 90% or about 30% of the time, broadly matching IMGT annotations. The sequencing pipeline was judged likely to have produced a cluster of highly shared sequence variants as a technical artifact. Most CMV-associated TCR beta chains appeared to be HLA-restricted in a later analysis, and the HLA associations seemed to be driven largely by CMV exposure. The study gave a list of 150 to 200 TCR beta chains associated with cytomegalovirus. Because HLA typing was missing for some donors at each locus, association tests included only the typed subset. Assigning TCR associations to individual alleles was difficult when HLA alleles, especially DR and DQ, strongly co-occurred. According to a later genetic analysis, donors in an Asian-associated ancestry cluster had fewer N-insertions in productive TCRs than the approximately 700-donor mean. Some IMGT-functional V segments, including TRBV6-2 and TRBV6-3, could not be told apart with the 87-base-pair reads, so those segments were excluded. Linkage disequilibrium might explain the correlated functional status among segregating V segments, but an unknown experimental factor could not be excluded. In a later analysis, HLA-associated TCR beta chains showed more clonal expansion and lower generation probabilities than non-associated chains that were equally common. Only TCR beta chains were sequenced in this cohort, and the absence of alpha or paired-chain data limited detectable features. Because counts were too low, about 18 rarely observed V segments, including chromosome 9 orphons, were excluded from the earlier analysis of some 590 of the donors. Immune exposure information for the cohort was limited to CMV serostatus. The classifier was reported to diagnose cytomegalovirus status with high specificity and sensitivity in both the original and validation cohorts. Roughly uniform sequencing depth across donors was assumed in presence/absence analyses, although this assumption may not hold. Three of the identified cytomegalovirus-associated TCR beta chains were confirmed in vitro to be specific for cytomegalovirus antigens. Specific HLA alleles were associated with 15,000 to 20,000 TCR beta sequences at a false discovery rate of 0.05 in a later analysis. A later analysis reported that several top co-occurrence clusters appeared linked to parvovirus B19, influenza, CMV and Epstein-Barr virus. A further reported finding was that TCR beta sequences accurately predicted the HLA-A and HLA-B alleles for most subjects in the first cohort. Across donors, most TCR sequences were observed very rarely, whereas some public TCRs were present in many individuals. In a later analysis, TCR association rates were found to vary across HLA loci, with the most associated TCRs seen for DRB1 alleles and the fewest for HLA-C alleles.

Ends trimmed: V by 4 bases, J by 2 bases; bases unmatched to a gene: 7. The germline V gene provides CDR1 LGHNA and CDR2 YSLEER. The CDR3, from cysteine to phenylalanine, totals 15 residues. Only the CDR3 DNA is retained, 45 bases long and in frame from the first base. Receptor libraries were prepared by the immunoSEQ multiplex PCR assay. The multiplex PCR relied on a mix of 60 forward primers for TCR Vbeta segments and 13 reverse primers for TCR Jbeta segments. The CDR3 region of rearranged TCR beta genes was amplified from genomic DNA by a multiplex PCR assay. The Illumina HiSeq System was used to sequence the amplified TCR beta libraries as 87-base-pair reads. Per the authors' processing: Across the 666 repertoires, a later analysis counted 80 million or so unique TCR beta chains, 9 million to 14 million of which were shared by at least two donors. To remove PCR and sequencing errors, raw reads were error-corrected and collapsed into unique sequences using a nearest-neighbor algorithm that merged closely related sequences. CDR3 sequences were aligned to IMGT reference sequences to assign V, D and J gene segments. Each retained sequence needed at least a six-nucleotide match to both a V gene segment and a J gene segment. Rearrangements were classified as productive when the CDR3 lacked stop codons and remained in frame with V and J, and all other rearrangements were classified as non-productive. Following IMGT convention, CDR3 was defined as the stretch from the second conserved V-encoded cysteine up to the conserved J-encoded phenylalanine. The earlier analysis of 500 to 600 of the donors excluded sequences that lacked an unambiguous match to a single V gene segment. In an earlier analysis of 450 to 700 of the donors, V segments were called functional above 56.7% productive rearrangements and were called segregating when the between-donor standard deviation exceeded 5%. A statistical classification framework was built to diagnose cytomegalovirus status from the catalog of TCR beta chain sequences. A later analysis assigned V and J genes by comparing TCR nucleotide sequences with IMGT/GENE-DB human TR gene sequences. Using the TCRdist pipeline, a later analysis assigned CDR3 sequences along with most-parsimonious VDJ recombination scenarios. In a later analysis, every TCR beta chain was defined by the combination of its CDR3 amino acid sequence and its V-gene family, and reads without a unique V-gene family were dropped. In a later analysis, 550 to 650 highly shared, low-generation-probability nucleotide sequences were removed to address suspected cross-contamination and a sequencing artifact. In a later analysis, a clonal expansion index was calculated for each public chain from normalized within-repertoire ranks of inferred template counts. In a later analysis, generation probabilities were computed with a VDJ recombination model fitted to out-of-frame rearrangements, and the resulting probabilities were checked against IGoR. Hypergeometric tests were used in a later analysis to score TCR-TCR, TCR-HLA and TCR-CMV co-occurrence, with a repertoire-size bias correction applied to the TCR pairs. A later analysis estimated false discovery rates by permuting HLA or CMV assignments 20 times. In a later analysis, co-occurring TCRs were grouped with DBSCAN, and TCRdist sequence similarity was added when clustering was performed within HLA-allele-positive subsets. Co-occurrence clustering excluded repertoires with fewer than 30,000 or more than 120,000 public chains, plus five with anomalous nucleotide sharing. TCRdb obtained this table from immuneACCESS and retained in-frame rearrangements with V and J assigned. These tables miss some clones; where compared with another copy, unresolved V genes account for less than half of the shortfall, and the remainder is unexplained. D and trimming come from the DNA, and the V and J calls and clone size come from that table. The sample table lists 150,000 to 200,000 clones, about three quarters of them with a count of one. The ten largest make up 0.95% to 1.4% of the sample.

The chain employs TRBV4-3 and TRBJ1-2, with TRBD1 matching 7 junction bases. This clonotype originated in a woman in her 40s in good health and CMV-seronegative. The sample comprised PBMCs. The CDR3 reads CASSRRGQGNYGYTF. The base sequence is TGCGCCAGCAGCCGGAGGGGGCAGGGGAACTATGGCTACACCTTC.